This record covers a single T cell receptor (beta chain). The sample belongs to a study of early T cells in non-severe SARS-CoV-2 infection. In TCRdb, the 5' RACE reads were re-called with MiXCR into one record per CDR3 protein. This table holds tens of thousands of distinct CDR3 sequences, 5% found once. The germline CDR1 and CDR2 sequences are SGHRS and YFSETQ. This CDR3 is built from 14 residues. V was cut by 2 bases and J by 6 bases, with 15 bases left in between. This chain connects TRBV5-1 to TRBJ2-7; D may be TRBD1 or TRBD2 (5 bases each). This TCR derives from an adult who was a healthcare worker with PCR-confirmed SARS-CoV-2 infection or an uninfected control (not recorded which). Sample: whole blood, taken at baseline. The DNA of the CDR3 is TGCGCCAGCAGCTTACCCGGGACCCCCGCCGAGCAGTACTTC. It translates to CASSLPGTPAEQYF.